The clone carrying this TCR beta chain was picked up one time. This sample was taken from a study of T cells in Graves' hyperthyroidism and ophthalmopathy. It was RNA transcripts that yielded the amplified TCR beta CDR3 regions. During a first-round RT-PCR of the TCR CDR3, the HTBI primer set was used. Via MiXCR, TCRdb re-called the multiplex PCR reads, giving one row per CDR3 protein. The sample records approximately 640,000 distinct CDR3 sequences, just under 45% being singletons. The CDR3 has 10 amino acids. V lost 6 bases, J lost 5 bases, and 7 bases lay in between. The germline CDR1 and CDR2 sequences are SQVTM and ANQGSEA.

This chain uses TRBV29-1 with TRBJ1-1; D may be TRBD1 (5 bases). The source of this sequence is an adult man with Graves' disease, either hyperthyroidism or ophthalmopathy (not recorded which). The sequencing input was peripheral blood or thyroid tissue (not recorded which). CDR3 DNA: TGCAGCGTCAGGGCGACTGAAGCTTTCTTT. As protein: CSVRATEAFF. Combining the CDR3 with reference TRBV29-1 and TRBJ1-1 gives the whole variable domain SAVISQKPSRDICQRGTSLTIQCQVDSQVTMMFWYRQQPGQSLTLIATANQGSEATYESGFVIDKFPISRPNLTFSTLTVSNMSPEDSSIYLCSVRATEAFFGQGTRLTVV.